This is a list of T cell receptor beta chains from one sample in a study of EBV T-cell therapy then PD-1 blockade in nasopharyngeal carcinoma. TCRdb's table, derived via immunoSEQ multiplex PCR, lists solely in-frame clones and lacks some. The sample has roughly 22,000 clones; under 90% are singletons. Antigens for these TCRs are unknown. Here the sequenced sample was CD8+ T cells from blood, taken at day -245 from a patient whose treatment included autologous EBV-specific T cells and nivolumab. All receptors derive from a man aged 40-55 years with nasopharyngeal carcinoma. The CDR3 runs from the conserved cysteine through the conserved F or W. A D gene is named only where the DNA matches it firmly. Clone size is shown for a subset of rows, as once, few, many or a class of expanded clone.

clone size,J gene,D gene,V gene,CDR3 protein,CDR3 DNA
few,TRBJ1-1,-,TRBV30,CAWTDQGGEAFF,TGTGCCTGGACCGATCAGGGCGGAGAAGCTTTCTTT
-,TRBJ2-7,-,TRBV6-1,CASSEGLGAYEQYF,TGTGCCAGCAGTGAAGGCCTGGGGGCCTACGAGCAGTACTTC
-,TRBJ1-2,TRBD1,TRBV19,CASSLGGGADYGYTF,TGTGCCAGTAGTTTGGGAGGGGGCGCAGACTATGGCTACACCTTC
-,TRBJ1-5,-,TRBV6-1,CASSDVGEPQPQHF,TGTGCCAGCAGTGATGTGGGGGAACCTCAGCCCCAGCATTTT
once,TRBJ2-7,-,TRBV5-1,CASSLGALGGRYEQYF,TGCGCCAGCAGCTTGGGGGCCCTGGGGGGCCGGTACGAGCAGTACTTC
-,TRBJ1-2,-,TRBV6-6,CASSINARRPHYGYTF,TGTGCCAGCAGCATCAATGCCCGGAGACCACACTATGGCTACACCTTC
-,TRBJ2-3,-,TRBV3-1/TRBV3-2,CASSQGGTWGTDTQYF,TGTGCCAGCAGCCAAGGGGGGACTTGGGGCACAGATACGCAGTATTTT
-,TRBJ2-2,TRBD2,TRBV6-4,CASSDHGLAGDTGELFF,TGTGCCAGCAGTGACCACGGACTAGCGGGGGACACCGGGGAGCTGTTTTTT
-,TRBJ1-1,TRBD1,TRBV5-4,CASSLDRGPEAFF,TGTGCCAGCAGCTTGGACAGGGGGCCAGAAGCTTTCTTT
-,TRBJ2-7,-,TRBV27,CASRRMSELSYEQYF,TGTGCCAGCAGGCGAATGTCAGAATTATCCTACGAGCAGTACTTC
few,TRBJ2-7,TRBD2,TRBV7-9,CASSFSSGATYEQYF,TGTGCCAGCAGCTTCTCTAGCGGGGCTACCTACGAGCAGTACTTC
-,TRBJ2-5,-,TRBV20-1,CSARVATTQYF,TGCAGTGCTAGAGTAGCGACGACCCAGTACTTC
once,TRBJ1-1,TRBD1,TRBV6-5,CASSHRGTEAFF,TGTGCCAGCAGTCACAGGGGCACTGAAGCTTTCTTT
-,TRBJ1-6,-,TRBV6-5,CASRYMGQHNSPLHF,TGTGCCAGCAGGTATATGGGGCAGCATAATTCACCCCTCCACTTT
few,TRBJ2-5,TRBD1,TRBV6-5,CASSYSTGGEETQYF,TGTGCCAGCAGTTACTCGACAGGGGGCGAAGAGACCCAGTACTTC
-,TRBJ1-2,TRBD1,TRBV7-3,CASSFNRGPDYGYTF,TGTGCCAGCAGCTTTAACAGGGGGCCGGACTATGGCTACACCTTC
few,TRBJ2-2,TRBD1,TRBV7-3,CASSLTLGQGGAGELFF,TGTGCCAGCAGCTTAACGTTGGGACAGGGAGGGGCCGGGGAGCTGTTTTTT
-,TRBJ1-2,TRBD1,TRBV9,CASSGSTGYAYGYTF,TGTGCCAGCAGCGGATCGACAGGGTACGCCTATGGCTACACCTTC
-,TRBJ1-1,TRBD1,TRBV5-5,CASSLVPDRVATEAFF,TGTGCCAGCAGCTTGGTCCCGGACAGGGTGGCCACTGAAGCTTTCTTT
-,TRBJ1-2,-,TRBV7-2,CASSSTGGVGYTF,TGTGCCAGCAGCTCCACAGGCGGGGTAGGCTACACCTTC
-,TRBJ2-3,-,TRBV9,CASRPGVDPDTQYF,TGTGCCAGCAGACCAGGTGTTGACCCAGATACGCAGTATTTT
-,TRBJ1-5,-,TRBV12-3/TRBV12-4,CASSFDGNQPQHF,TGTGCCAGCAGTTTTGACGGAAATCAGCCCCAGCATTTT